The rows below give T cell receptor beta chains drawn from one sample of a study of blood T cells in healthy people across ages. TCRdb itself ran the 5' RACE reads through MiXCR, one entry per CDR3 protein. The sample yields about 1,600,000 distinct CDR3 sequences, around 39% seen once. Sequencing was performed on blood. These TCRs come from a woman between 18 and 29 years old in good health. Each CDR3 is given with its conserved first and last residue. The D gene is left open where the match is weak. Clone size is not always given. Where it is, it says once, few, many or a class for expanded clones.

NA	TRBV24-1	NA	TRBJ2-2	CATSDHRQGNTGELFF	TGTGCCACCAGTGATCACCGGCAGGGGAACACCGGGGAGCTGTTTTTT
NA	TRBV3-1	NA	TRBJ2-1	CASSQEVLRGVETQFF	TGTGCCAGCAGCCAAGAAGTTCTCAGGGGAGTAGAGACCCAGTTCTTC
NA	TRBV3-1	few	TRBJ2-1	CASSPGLRGQFF	TGTGCCAGCAGCCCTGGTCTCCGGGGGCAGTTCTTC
TRBD2	TRBV7-2	NA	TRBJ2-3	CASTVGGRALDTQYF	TGTGCCAGCACTGTCGGCGGGAGGGCCTTAGATACGCAGTATTTT
TRBD2	TRBV20-1	few	TRBJ2-7	CSARFLAGVSYEQYF	TGCAGTGCTAGGTTTCTAGCGGGGGTCTCCTACGAGCAGTACTTC
NA	TRBV2	few	TRBJ1-4	CASSGWQPNEKLFF	TGTGCCAGCAGTGGGTGGCAGCCTAATGAAAAACTGTTTTTT
NA	TRBV12-3/TRBV12-4	NA	TRBJ2-5	CASSLTSGVWETQYF	TGTGCCAGCAGCCTCACTTCGGGGGTTTGGGAGACCCAGTACTTC
TRBD2	TRBV12-3/TRBV12-4	many	TRBJ2-5	CASSLSGSGETQYF	TGTGCCAGCAGTTTAAGCGGGAGTGGAGAGACCCAGTACTTC
NA	TRBV15	NA	TRBJ2-1	CATSTGLLNNEQFF	TGTGCCACCAGCACGGGACTGTTGAACAATGAGCAGTTCTTC
TRBD2	TRBV20-1	NA	TRBJ2-1	CSARSSSVGLAGVSSYNEQFF	TGCAGTGCTAGGTCCTCTTCGGTAGGACTAGCGGGGGTTAGCTCCTACAATGAGCAGTTCTTC
TRBD1	TRBV28	NA	TRBJ1-1	CASFSRTGRGTEAFF	TGTGCCAGCTTCTCCCGGACAGGGAGAGGTACTGAAGCTTTCTTT